This TCR beta chain was captured by sequencing in a study of shared clonotypes between healthy human individuals. Study details: Each donor's CD4 naive and CD4 memory cells filled three plates apiece, CD8 naive two, and CD8 memory one.

Assay used: immunoSEQ multiplex PCR; TCRdb lists only in-frame clones, some missing. The sample consists of more than 2 million clones, more than 90% of them appearing once. The germline V gene has CDR1 SGDLS and CDR2 YYNGEE. This CDR3 has 14 residues. With 0 bases removed from V and 4 bases from J, the gap between germline ends came to 9 bases. The authors divided CD4+ cells into CD45RA+ naive and CD45RA-negative memory subsets. The sample was naive CD4+ T cells sorted from blood. Documented subset: CD45RA+ positively selected. The rearrangement links TRBV9 to TRBJ2-3, with D possibly being TRBD2 (5 bases). This TCR came from a man between 18 and 35 years old in good health. CDR3 sequence: CASSVASPPDTQYF. CDR3 sequence (DNA): TGTGCCAGCAGCGTAGCTAGCCCACCAGATACGCAGTATTTT.